This TCR beta chain was sequenced during a study of blood T cell repertoires in COVID-19. Methods used by the authors: Reference gene primer amplification gave nucleated cell count estimates. TCRdb keeps only in-frame clones here, not all; method: immunoSEQ multiplex PCR. That table is the source of V, J and clone size, and D and trimming were worked out from the DNA. This sample has under 150,000 clones; approximately 81% occur once, and the top ten carry 35% to 45%. Germline V lookup: CDR1 SEHNR, CDR2 FQNEAQ (reference sequence). The J segment lost 3 bases and the V segment lost 5 bases, leaving 3 bases of the junction unmatched. This CDR3 spans 15 amino acids.

Sequenced material: peripheral blood. The receptor comes from a human donor in a cohort sampled during active COVID-19. The chain employs TRBV7-9 and TRBJ2-3; 12 bases are shared with TRBD2. The CDR3 coding sequence is TGTGCCAGCAGCCCAGGGACTAGCGGGACAGATACGCAGTATTTT. Encoded protein: CASSPGTSGTDTQYF.